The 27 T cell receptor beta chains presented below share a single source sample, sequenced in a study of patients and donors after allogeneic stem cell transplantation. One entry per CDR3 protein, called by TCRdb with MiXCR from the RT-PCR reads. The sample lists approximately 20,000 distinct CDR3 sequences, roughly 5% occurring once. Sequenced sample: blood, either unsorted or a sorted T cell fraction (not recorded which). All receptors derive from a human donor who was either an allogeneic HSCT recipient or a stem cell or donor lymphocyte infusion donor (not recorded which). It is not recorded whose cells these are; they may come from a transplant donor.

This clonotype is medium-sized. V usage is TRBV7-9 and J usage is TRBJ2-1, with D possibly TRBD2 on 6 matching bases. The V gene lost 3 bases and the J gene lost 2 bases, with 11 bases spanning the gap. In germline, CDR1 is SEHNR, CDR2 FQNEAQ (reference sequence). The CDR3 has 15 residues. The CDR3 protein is CASSFSGGAYNEQFF. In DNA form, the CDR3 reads TGTGCCAGCAGCTTTTCCGGCGGGGCCTACAATGAGCAGTTCTTC.

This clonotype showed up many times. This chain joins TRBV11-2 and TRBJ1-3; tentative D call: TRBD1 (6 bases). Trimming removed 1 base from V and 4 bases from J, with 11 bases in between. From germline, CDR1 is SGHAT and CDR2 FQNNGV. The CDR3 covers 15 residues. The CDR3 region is CASSLVQGFGNTIYF. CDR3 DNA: TGTGCCAGCAGCTTAGTACAGGGCTTCGGAAACACCATATATTTT.

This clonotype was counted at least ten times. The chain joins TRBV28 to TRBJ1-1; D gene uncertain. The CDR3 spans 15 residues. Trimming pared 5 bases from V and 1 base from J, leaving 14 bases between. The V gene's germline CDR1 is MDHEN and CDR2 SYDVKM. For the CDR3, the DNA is TGTGCCAGCAGTATCTCTCAGGACGGGAACACTGAAGCTTTCTTT. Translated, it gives CASSISQDGNTEAFF.

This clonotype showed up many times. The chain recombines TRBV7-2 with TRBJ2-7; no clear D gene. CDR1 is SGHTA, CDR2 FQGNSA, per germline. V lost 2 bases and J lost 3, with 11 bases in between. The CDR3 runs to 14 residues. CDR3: CASSLPTTRYEQYF. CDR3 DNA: TGTGCCAGCAGCTTACCCACCACCCGCTACGAGCAGTACTTC.

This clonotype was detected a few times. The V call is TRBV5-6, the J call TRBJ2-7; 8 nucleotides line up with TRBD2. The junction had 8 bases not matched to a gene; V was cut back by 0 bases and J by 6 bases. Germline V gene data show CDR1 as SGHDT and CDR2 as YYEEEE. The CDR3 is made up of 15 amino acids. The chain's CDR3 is CASSLGGGPHREQYF. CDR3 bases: TGTGCCAGCAGCTTGGGCGGGGGGCCCCACCGCGAGCAGTACTTC.

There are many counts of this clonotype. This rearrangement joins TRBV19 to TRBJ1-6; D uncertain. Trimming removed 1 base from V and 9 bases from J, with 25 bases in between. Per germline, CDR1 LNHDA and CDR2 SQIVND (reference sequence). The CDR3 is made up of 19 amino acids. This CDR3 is CASSIGLRHVRPKVSPLHF. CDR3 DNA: TGTGCCAGTAGTATAGGCCTCAGGCACGTGAGGCCGAAGGTTTCACCCCTCCACTTT.

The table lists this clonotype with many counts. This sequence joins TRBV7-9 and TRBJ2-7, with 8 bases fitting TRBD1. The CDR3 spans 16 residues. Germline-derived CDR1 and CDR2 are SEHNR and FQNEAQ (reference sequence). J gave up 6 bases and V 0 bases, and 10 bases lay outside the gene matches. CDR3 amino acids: CASSLAGRQGSPEQYF. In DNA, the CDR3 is TGTGCCAGCAGCTTAGCGGGAAGACAGGGGTCCCCCGAGCAGTACTTC.

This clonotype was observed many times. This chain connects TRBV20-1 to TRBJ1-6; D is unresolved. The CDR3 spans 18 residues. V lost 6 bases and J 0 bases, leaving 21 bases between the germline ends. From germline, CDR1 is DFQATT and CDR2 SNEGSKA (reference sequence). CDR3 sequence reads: CSARGLGLRGSYNSPLHF. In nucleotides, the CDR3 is TGCAGTGCCCGCGGGTTGGGATTAAGAGGCTCCTATAATTCACCCCTCCACTTT.

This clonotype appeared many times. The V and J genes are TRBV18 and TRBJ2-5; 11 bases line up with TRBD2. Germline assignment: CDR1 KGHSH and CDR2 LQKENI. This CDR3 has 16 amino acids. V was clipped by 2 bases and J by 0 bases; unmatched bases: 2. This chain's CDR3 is CASSPRTSGYQETQYF. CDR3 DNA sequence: TGTGCCAGCTCACCAAGGACTAGCGGGTACCAAGAGACCCAGTACTTC.

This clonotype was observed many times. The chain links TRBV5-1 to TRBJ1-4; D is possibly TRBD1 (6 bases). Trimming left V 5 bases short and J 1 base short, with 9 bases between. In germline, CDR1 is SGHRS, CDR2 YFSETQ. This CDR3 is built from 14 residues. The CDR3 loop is CASRQGGTNEKLFF. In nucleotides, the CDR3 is TGCGCCAGCAGGCAAGGGGGAACTAATGAAAAACTGTTTTTT.

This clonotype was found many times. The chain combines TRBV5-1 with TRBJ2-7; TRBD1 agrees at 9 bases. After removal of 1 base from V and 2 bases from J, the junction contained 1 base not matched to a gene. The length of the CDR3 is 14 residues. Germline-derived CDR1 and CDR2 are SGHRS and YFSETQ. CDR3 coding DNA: TGCGCCAGCAGCTTGTGGGACAGGGCCTACGAGCAGTACTTC. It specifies CASSLWDRAYEQYF.

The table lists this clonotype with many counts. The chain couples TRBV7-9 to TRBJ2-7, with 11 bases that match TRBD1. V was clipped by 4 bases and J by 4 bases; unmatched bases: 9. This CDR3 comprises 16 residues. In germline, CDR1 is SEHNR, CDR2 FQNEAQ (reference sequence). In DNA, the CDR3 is TGTGCCAGCAGCTCCAGCGGACAGGGGGCAAATTACGAGCAGTACTTC. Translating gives CASSSSGQGANYEQYF.

The CDR3 region is CASGRAGNTIYF. CDR3 nucleotide sequence: TGCGCCAGCGGTCGAGCTGGAAACACCATATATTTT. The chain links TRBV10-2 to TRBJ1-3; D gene unclear. This CDR3 has 12 amino acids. Between the trimmed V and J ends, which lost 8 bases and 2 bases, there was a span of 7 bases. The V gene's germline CDR1 is WSHSY and CDR2 SAAADI.

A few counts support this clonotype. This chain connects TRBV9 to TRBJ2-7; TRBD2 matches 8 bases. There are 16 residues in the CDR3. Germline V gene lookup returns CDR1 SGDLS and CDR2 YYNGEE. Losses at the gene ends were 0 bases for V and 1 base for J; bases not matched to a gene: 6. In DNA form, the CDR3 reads TGTGCCAGCAGCGTAGACCCCGGGACTAGGTCCTACGAGCAGTACTTC. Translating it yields CASSVDPGTRSYEQYF.

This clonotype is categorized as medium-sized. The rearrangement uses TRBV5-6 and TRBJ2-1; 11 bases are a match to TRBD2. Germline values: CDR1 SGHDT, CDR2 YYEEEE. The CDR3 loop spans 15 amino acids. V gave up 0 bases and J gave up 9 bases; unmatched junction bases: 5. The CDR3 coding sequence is TGTGCCAGCAGCTTGGTAGCGGGAGGGCCTGGTGAGCAGTTCTTC. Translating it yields CASSLVAGGPGEQFF.

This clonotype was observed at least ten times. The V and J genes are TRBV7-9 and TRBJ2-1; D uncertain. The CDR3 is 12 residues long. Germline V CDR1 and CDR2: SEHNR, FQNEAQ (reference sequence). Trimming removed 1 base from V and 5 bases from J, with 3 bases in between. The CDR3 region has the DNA TGTGCCAGCAGCTTAGTCAACAATGAGCAGTTCTTC. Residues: CASSLVNNEQFF.

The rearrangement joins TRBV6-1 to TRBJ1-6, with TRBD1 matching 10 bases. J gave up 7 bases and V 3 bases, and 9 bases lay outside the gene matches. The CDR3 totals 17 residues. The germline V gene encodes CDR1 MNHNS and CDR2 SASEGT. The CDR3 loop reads CASSDRQGAVINSPLHF. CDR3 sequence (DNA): TGTGCCAGCAGTGACCGACAGGGGGCAGTGATAAATTCACCCCTCCACTTT.

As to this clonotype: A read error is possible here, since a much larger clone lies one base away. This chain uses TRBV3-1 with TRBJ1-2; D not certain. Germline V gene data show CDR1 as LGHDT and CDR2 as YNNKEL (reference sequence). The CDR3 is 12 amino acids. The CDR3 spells CASSQVNYGYSF. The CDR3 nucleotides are TGTGCCAGCAGCCAAGTGAACTATGGCTACTCCTTC.

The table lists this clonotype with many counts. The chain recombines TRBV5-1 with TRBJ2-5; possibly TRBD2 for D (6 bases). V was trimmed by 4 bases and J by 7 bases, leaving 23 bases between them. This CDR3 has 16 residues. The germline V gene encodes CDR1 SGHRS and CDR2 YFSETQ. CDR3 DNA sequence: TGCGCCAGCAGCGCGCTAGCCCGGGGGACCGGGGGGACCCAGTACTTC. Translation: CASSALARGTGGTQYF.

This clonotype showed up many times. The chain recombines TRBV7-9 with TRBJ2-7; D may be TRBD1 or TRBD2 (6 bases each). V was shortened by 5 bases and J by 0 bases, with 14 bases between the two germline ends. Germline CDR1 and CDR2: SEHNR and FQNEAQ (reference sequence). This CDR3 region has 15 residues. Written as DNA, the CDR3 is TGTGCCAGCAGCGTTGGGGGGCCCAACTCCTACGAGCAGTACTTC. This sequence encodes CASSVGGPNSYEQYF.

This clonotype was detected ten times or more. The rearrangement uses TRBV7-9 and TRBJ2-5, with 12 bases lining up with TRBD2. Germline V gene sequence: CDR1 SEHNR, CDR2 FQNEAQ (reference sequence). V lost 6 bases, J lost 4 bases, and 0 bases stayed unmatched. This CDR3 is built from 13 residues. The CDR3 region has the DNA TGTGCCAGCAGGGGACTAGCGGGAGAGACCCAGTACTTC. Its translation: CASRGLAGETQYF.

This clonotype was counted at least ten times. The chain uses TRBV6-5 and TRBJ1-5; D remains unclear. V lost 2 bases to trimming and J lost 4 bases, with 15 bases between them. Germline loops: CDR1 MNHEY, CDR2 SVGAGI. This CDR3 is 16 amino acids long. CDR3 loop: CASSYSWKAPNQPQHF. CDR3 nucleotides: TGTGCCAGCAGTTACAGCTGGAAGGCCCCTAATCAGCCCCAGCATTTT.

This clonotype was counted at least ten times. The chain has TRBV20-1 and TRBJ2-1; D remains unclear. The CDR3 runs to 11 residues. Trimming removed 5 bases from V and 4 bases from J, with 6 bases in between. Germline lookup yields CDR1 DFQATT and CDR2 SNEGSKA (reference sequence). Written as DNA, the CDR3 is TGCAGTGCTCGCCCTTACAATGAGCAGTTCTTC. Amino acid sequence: CSARPYNEQFF.

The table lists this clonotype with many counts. CDR3 sequence reads: CASSDITGGDAYNEQFF. The CDR3, as DNA: TGTGCCAGCAGTGACATAACAGGGGGCGATGCCTACAATGAGCAGTTCTTC. The V and J genes are TRBV25-1 and TRBJ2-1; 9 bases map to TRBD1. CDR1 and CDR2 from the germline V gene are MGHDK and SYGVNS. V was pared by 3 bases and J by 2 bases, with 8 bases of the junction left unmatched. This CDR3 contains 17 residues.

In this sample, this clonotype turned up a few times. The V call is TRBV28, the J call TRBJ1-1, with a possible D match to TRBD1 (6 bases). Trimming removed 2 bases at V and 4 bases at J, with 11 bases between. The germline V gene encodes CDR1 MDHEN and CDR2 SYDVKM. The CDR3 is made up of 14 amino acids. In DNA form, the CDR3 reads TGTGCCAGCAGTTTAATTGTCAGGGGCACTGAAGCTTTCTTT. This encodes CASSLIVRGTEAFF.

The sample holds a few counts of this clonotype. The CDR3 coding sequence is TGTGCCAGCAAAACGGACAGAAGCTCCTATAATTCACCCCTCCACTTT. This encodes CASKTDRSSYNSPLHF. This rearrangement joins TRBV2 to TRBJ1-6; D is perhaps TRBD1 (6 bases). The germline V gene has CDR1 SNHLY and CDR2 FYNNEI. Trimming left V 7 bases short and J 0 bases short, with 13 bases between. The CDR3 runs to 16 residues.

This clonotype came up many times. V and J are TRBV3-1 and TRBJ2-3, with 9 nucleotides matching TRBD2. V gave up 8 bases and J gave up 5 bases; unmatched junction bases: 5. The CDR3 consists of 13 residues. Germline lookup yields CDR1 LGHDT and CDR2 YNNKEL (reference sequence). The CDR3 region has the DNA TGTGCCAGCTGCATTAGCGGGGGAGATACGCAGTATTTT. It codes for CASCISGGDTQYF.